One T cell receptor (beta chain) is described in this entry. Its binding antigen is unknown. Base-call qualities are not available, and no considerably larger clone is one nucleotide away. The data are from a study of T cell responses to AZD1222 COVID-19 vaccine (dated by TCRdb to the early 2020s). Context from the whole study: A total of 233 trial participants underwent TCR sequencing, of whom about 200 had received two doses of AZD1222 and around 25 had received two doses of the MenACWY control vaccine. Enrollment into the trials was organized by age into subgroups of 18-55, 56-69 and 70-plus years, and those subgroups contained approximately 160, 26 and 62 TCR-sequenced participants, respectively. What the work shows at the level of the full study, not this receptor alone: After two AZD1222 doses, both the breadth and the depth of spike-specific TCRs were significantly higher than at day 0 and than in MenACWY recipients. Participants were mostly white British and included more females than males, and it was suggested by the authors that clonal diversity may have been underestimated. Nearly half of unique spike-specific TCRs reportedly recognized epitopes outside regions mutated in the B.1.351 and B.1.1.7 variants. Vaccine-associated CD4 TCRs spanned the whole spike protein, with dominant responses in regions 160-218 and 743-854. Conclusions about previously exposed vaccinees are limited because only six or seven AZD1222 recipients were SARS-CoV-2 seropositive at baseline. The 56-69-year group was small, and its depth increase did not reach significance, likely because of low power. Because no samples from the day 14 peak response were available, repertoires could be characterized only after the peak T cell response.

Explained via the paper, the time point label denotes: about 28 days (+/-7) after the second vaccine dose. Because spike-specific TCR depth and breadth did not differ between the two schedules, AZD1222 recipients who got a second dose at roughly 4 weeks were pooled with those who got a second dose at roughly 12 weeks. Vaccinee samples were obtained from the UK trials COV001 and COV002, which included a single-blind randomized controlled phase 2/3 trial of AZD1222 (ChAdOx1 nCoV-19) in healthy adults. For TCRbeta chain sequencing, PBMC samples from trial participants were taken at day 0 and at day 28 after the second dose. The CDR3 regions of human TCRbeta chains were analyzed by immunosequencing. In the original analysis: TCRs in the repertoires were compared against a reference library of SARS-CoV-2-specific TCRs that had been generated with the MIRA antigen-specificity platform. Breadth meant the fraction of unique TCRs that were SARS-CoV-2-associated, whereas depth meant the fraction of total T cells that were SARS-CoV-2-associated. Using the MIRA data, each spike-specific TCR was mapped to the spike region that the TCR reacts to and placed in a CD4 or CD8 class. Log10-transformed breadth and depth values were compared by one-way ANOVA with Sidak's multiple comparisons tests. TCRdb stores this immuneACCESS table with in-frame sequences only. Part of the clones is absent; in the studies checked, under half of the shortfall reflects unresolved V genes, and no reason is known for the rest. V and J calls and clone size are given by that table; D and trimming were obtained from the DNA. This sample has 140,000 or so clones in its table, and more than 70% of those were observed once. Around 3.1% of the sample is taken by the ten largest.

For CDR1 and CDR2, the germline V gene lists SGHTA and FQGNSA. Between the V and J ends, shortened by 5 bases and 3 bases respectively, the junction contains 10 bases. The CDR3, cysteine through phenylalanine, is 13 amino acids long. Only the CDR3 region is kept as DNA, spanning 39 bases read in frame from base 1. Recombination joined TRBV7-2 with TRBJ1-1; no D gene is confidently identified. The sample here was peripheral blood, taken 28 days after the second AZD1222 dose. The TCR comes from an adult who received the AZD1222 COVID-19 vaccine. The DNA sequence is TGTGCCAGCAGCCCCCGGGTGGACACTGAAGCTTTCTTT. Its protein product is CASSPRVDTEAFF. The entire variable domain, with the stretches around the CDR3 drawn from the reference TRBV7-2 and TRBJ1-1 proteins, is GAGVSQSPSNKVTEKGKDVELRCDPISGHTALYWYRQSLGQGLEFLIYFQGNSAPDKSGLPSDRFSAERTGGSVSTLTIQRTQQEDSAVYLCASSPRVDTEAFFGQGTRLTVV.